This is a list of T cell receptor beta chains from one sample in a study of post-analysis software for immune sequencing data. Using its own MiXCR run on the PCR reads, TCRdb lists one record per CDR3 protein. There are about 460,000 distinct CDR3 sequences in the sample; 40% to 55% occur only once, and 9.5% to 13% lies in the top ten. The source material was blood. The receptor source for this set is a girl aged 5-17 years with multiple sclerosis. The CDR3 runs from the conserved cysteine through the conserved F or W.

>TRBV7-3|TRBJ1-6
CASSLTRDGTSPLHF
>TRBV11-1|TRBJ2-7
CASSSLLAGSEQYF
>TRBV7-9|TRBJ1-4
CASSTEQGVVGEKLFF
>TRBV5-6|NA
CASSLGQGRYEQYF
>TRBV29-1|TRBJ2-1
CSVVGTSGSGAYNEQFF
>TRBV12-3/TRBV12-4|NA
CASRSTEGNIQYF
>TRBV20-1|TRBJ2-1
CSARESGRARYNEQFF
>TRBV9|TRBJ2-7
CASSVDGNSYEQYF
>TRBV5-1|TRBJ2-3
CASSPGLALLSTDTQYF
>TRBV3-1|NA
CASSQGGGAGGGSEQYF
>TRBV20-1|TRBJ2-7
CSARSSVSYEQYF
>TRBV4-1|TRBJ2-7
CASSQVEGSSYEQYF
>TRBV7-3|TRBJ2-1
CASSTRTAAGNEQFF
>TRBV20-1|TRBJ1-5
CSTRETGQPQHF
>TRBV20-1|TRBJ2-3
CSATGLAGATDTQYF
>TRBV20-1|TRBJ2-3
CSALEAGVVTDTQYF
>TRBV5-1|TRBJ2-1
CASSPEVPSLYNEQFF
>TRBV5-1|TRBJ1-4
CASRGLGEEKLFF
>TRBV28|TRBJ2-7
CASRDQGLGPEQYF
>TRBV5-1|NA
CASSPTGTGGNEQYF
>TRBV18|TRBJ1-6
CASSPSPVGTGPPSSPLHF
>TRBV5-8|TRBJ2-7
CASSAWVRRGDEQYF
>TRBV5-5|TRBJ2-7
CASTGQGTYEQYF
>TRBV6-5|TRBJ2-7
CASSRTGPHEQYF
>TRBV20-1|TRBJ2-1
CSELGTADYNEQFF
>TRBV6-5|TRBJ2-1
CASSYGVGSFVENEQFF
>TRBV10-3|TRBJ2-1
CATETSGSSYNEQFF
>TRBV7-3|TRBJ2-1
CASSLQAGSYNEQFF
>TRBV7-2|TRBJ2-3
CASSLYPSGSSTDTQYF
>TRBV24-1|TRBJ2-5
CATSDYRDRGRSGETQYF
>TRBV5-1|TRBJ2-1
CASSPGLAGGLDEQFF
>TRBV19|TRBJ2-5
CASSIDRQETQYF
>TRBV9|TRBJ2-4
CASSVDPGPENIQYF
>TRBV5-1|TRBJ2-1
CASSIAGIFDEQFF
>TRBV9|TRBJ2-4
CASSPGLAGGENIQYF
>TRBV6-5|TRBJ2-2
CASSSFLDQNGELFF
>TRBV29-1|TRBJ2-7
CSVESRSSYEQYF
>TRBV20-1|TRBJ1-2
CSARDLVRSYGYTF
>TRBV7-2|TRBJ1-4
CASSQERSEKLFF
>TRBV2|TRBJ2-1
CASSDYRRYNEQFF
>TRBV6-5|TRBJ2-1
CASSYSPNNEQFF
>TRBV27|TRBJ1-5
CASSRSGTGSSNQPQHF
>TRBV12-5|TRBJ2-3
CASGFHGTPGADTQYF
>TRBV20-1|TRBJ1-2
CSAREGRNYGYTF
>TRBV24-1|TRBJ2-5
CATSDPRLAGEEETQYF
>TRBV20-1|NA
CSAPVGGNLYEQYF
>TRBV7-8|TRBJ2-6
CASSFEREKGGANVLTF
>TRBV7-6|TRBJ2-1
CASSLTRLAGEDEQFF
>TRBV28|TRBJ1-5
CASSLSPRGSQPQHF
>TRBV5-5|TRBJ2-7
CASSLYGGDEQYF
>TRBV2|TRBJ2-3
CASSEYPIATSADTQYF
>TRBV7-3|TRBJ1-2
CASSLQPTGQGGSYGYTF
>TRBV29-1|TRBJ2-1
CSAHYRGLNEQFF
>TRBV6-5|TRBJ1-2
CASRRQGHHGYTF
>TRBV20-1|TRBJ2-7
CSASEVKTSGRFRHEQYF